This is a list of T cell receptor beta chains from one sample in a study of beta chain features in type 1 diabetes. Profiling relied on immunoSEQ multiplex PCR, and the TCRdb table lists in-frame clones only, not all of them. The data hold a few hundred thousand clones, with approximately 16% observed a single time. Input material: naive CD4+ T cells from blood. These receptors were obtained from a man aged 25 to 40 with type 1 diabetes. Each CDR3 is given with its conserved first and last residue. Each record gives: clone size, J gene, D gene, V gene, CDR3 protein, CDR3 DNA. A D gene is named only where the DNA matches it firmly. Clone size is stated in some rows and not others, as once, few, many or a class when expanded.

>few|TRBJ1-1|.|TRBV29-1
CSVGGRNTEAFF
TGCAGCGTTGGGGGGAGGAACACTGAAGCTTTCTTT
>few|TRBJ2-3|TRBD2|TRBV6-9
CASSTITSGRRADTQYF
TGTGCCAGCAGTACCATCACTAGCGGGAGAAGGGCAGATACGCAGTATTTT
>few|TRBJ2-7|.|TRBV30
CAWSGDGTYEQYF
TGTGCCTGGAGTGGCGACGGAACCTACGAGCAGTACTTC
>few|TRBJ2-7|.|TRBV4-1
CASSQGAVMKAYEQYF
TGCGCCAGCAGCCAAGGCGCAGTGATGAAGGCCTACGAGCAGTACTTC
>few|TRBJ2-3|.|TRBV11-3
CASSPAGITDTQYF
TGTGCCAGCAGTCCGGCCGGGATCACAGATACGCAGTATTTT
>.|TRBJ2-3|.|TRBV7-8
CASSSDSAGTDTQYF
TGTGCCAGCAGCTCCGATTCAGCGGGCACAGATACGCAGTATTTT
>.|TRBJ1-1|TRBD1|TRBV29-1
CSVKGTGLQAFF
TGCAGCGTGAAAGGGACAGGGCTTCAAGCTTTCTTT
>.|TRBJ2-7|TRBD2|TRBV5-4
CASSLDGLAGFQQYF
TGTGCCAGCAGCTTGGATGGACTAGCGGGGTTTCAGCAGTACTTC
>.|TRBJ2-1|.|TRBV20-1
CSANRAAQQFF
TGCAGTGCAAATCGGGCCGCACAGCAGTTCTTC
>few|TRBJ1-4|TRBD1|TRBV30
CAWSDTGGANEKLFF
TGTGCCTGGAGTGATACAGGGGGTGCTAATGAAAAACTGTTTTTT
>.|TRBJ2-5|.|TRBV2
CASSEGPGGQETQYF
TGTGCCAGCAGTGAGGGACCAGGAGGCCAAGAGACCCAGTACTTC
>.|TRBJ1-2|.|TRBV2
CASTREQGYGYTF
TGTGCCAGCACTAGGGAACAGGGCTATGGCTACACCTTC
>few|TRBJ2-3|TRBD2|TRBV9
CASSARTSGSADTQYF
TGTGCCAGCAGCGCGAGGACTAGCGGGAGCGCAGATACGCAGTATTTT
>.|TRBJ1-5|.|TRBV23-1
CASSQSTEQGRVQPQHF
TGCGCCAGCAGTCAATCGACGGAACAGGGACGGGTACAGCCCCAGCATTTT
>.|TRBJ1-2|TRBD1|TRBV15
CATSFGQDRYF
TGTGCCACCAGCTTCGGACAGGATCGGTACTTC
>few|TRBJ2-1|TRBD2|TRBV2
CASSGGLAGGYNEQFF
TGTGCCAGCAGTGGGGGACTAGCGGGAGGGTACAATGAGCAGTTCTTC
>.|TRBJ2-4|.|TRBV2
CASSGRYIQYF
TGTGCCAGCAGTGGAAGGTACATTCAGTACTTC
>.|TRBJ2-3|.|TRBV10-3
CAAGTGARDTQYF
TGTGCCGCTGGGACGGGAGCGAGGGATACGCAGTATTTT
>.|TRBJ2-1|TRBD2|TRBV6-6
CASSGTSGYNEQFF
TGTGCCAGCAGTGGGACTAGCGGATACAATGAGCAGTTCTTC
>.|TRBJ2-1|.|TRBV5-6
CASSSLDGANKKFF
TGTGCCAGCAGCTCGCTAGACGGCGCGAATAAAAAGTTCTTC
>few|TRBJ2-7|TRBD2|TRBV29-1
CSAGHLLAATYEQYF
TGCAGCGCTGGCCACCTCCTAGCGGCCACCTACGAGCAGTACTTC
>few|TRBJ2-3|.|TRBV7-2
CASSTAPADTQYF
TGTGCCAGCAGCACGGCCCCGGCAGATACGCAGTATTTT
>few|TRBJ2-3|.|TRBV5-1
CASSEGLGYTDTQYF
TGCGCCAGCAGCGAAGGACTGGGGTACACAGATACGCAGTATTTT
>.|TRBJ2-5|TRBD1|TRBV5-1
CASSHGQGQETQYF
TGCGCCAGCAGCCATGGACAGGGCCAAGAGACCCAGTACTTC
>few|TRBJ2-1|.|TRBV9
CASSVDRDEQFF
TGTGCCAGCAGCGTAGATCGGGATGAGCAGTTCTTC
>.|TRBJ1-4|TRBD1|TRBV29-1
CSVEVQGEKLFF
TGCAGCGTTGAAGTACAGGGGGAAAAACTGTTTTTT
>few|TRBJ2-5|.|TRBV7-2
CASRPAQTQETQYF
TGTGCCAGCAGGCCCGCGCAGACTCAAGAGACCCAGTACTTC
>.|TRBJ2-1|.|TRBV13
CASSTRADRKFF
TGTGCCAGCAGCACGAGGGCGGACAGAAAGTTCTTC
>.|TRBJ2-5|.|TRBV9
CASSVGRPSSPGETQYF
TGTGCCAGCAGCGTAGGTCGCCCTAGCTCACCGGGAGAGACCCAGTACTTC
>once|TRBJ2-7|.|TRBV28
CASMSAGTAYEQYF
TGTGCCAGCATGTCGGCGGGAACCGCCTACGAGCAGTACTTC
>.|TRBJ2-7|TRBD2|TRBV30
CAWREAGGSYEQYF
TGTGCCTGGAGGGAAGCGGGAGGTTCCTACGAGCAGTACTTC
>few|TRBJ2-3|TRBD2|TRBV6-5
CASRAGGWTDTQYF
TGTGCCAGCAGGGCGGGAGGGTGGACAGATACGCAGTATTTT
>.|TRBJ2-4|.|TRBV30
CAWSVQNIQYF
TGTGCCTGGAGTGTACAAAACATTCAGTACTTC
>.|TRBJ2-7|.|TRBV5-1
CASSLKVTYEQYF
TGCGCCAGCAGCTTGAAGGTTACCTACGAGCAGTACTTC
>.|TRBJ1-5|.|TRBV7-9
CASSFGPPEQPQHF
TGTGCCAGCTCGTTTGGGCCGCCGGAGCAGCCCCAGCATTTT
>.|TRBJ2-1|TRBD2|TRBV14
CASSQGGSGSYNEQFF
TGTGCCAGCAGCCAAGGTGGTAGCGGGAGTTATAATGAGCAGTTCTTC
>.|TRBJ2-7|.|TRBV7-8
CASSLRDFPRQYF
TGTGCCAGCAGCCTCCGGGACTTCCCTCGGCAGTACTTC
>few|TRBJ2-7|.|TRBV7-9
CASSSQGTYEQYF
TGTGCCAGCAGCTCCCAGGGTACCTACGAGCAGTACTTC
>few|TRBJ2-7|TRBD2|TRBV9
CASSVGGLAASYEQYF
TGTGCCAGCAGCGTAGGAGGACTAGCGGCCTCCTACGAGCAGTACTTC
>.|TRBJ2-3|.|TRBV7-2
CASSLAGSDDTQYF
TGTGCCAGCAGCTTAGCGGGGTCCGACGATACGCAGTATTTT
>.|TRBJ2-7|.|TRBV10-3
CAISPGNEQYF
TGTGCCATCAGTCCGGGTAACGAGCAGTACTTC
>few|TRBJ1-1|TRBD1|TRBV9
CASSAGQGVGTEAFF
TGTGCCAGCAGCGCCGGACAGGGCGTCGGCACTGAAGCTTTCTTT
>.|TRBJ2-3|TRBD2|TRBV6-5
CASSYSTAGYTDTQYF
TGTGCCAGCAGTTACTCGACAGCGGGGTACACAGATACGCAGTATTTT
>.|TRBJ2-4|.|TRBV27
CATIMLAKNIQYF
TGTGCCACGATAATGCTGGCCAAAAACATTCAGTACTTC
>few|TRBJ1-1|.|TRBV7-9
CASSLGWNTEAFF
TGTGCCAGCAGCTTAGGTTGGAACACTGAAGCTTTCTTT
>few|TRBJ2-3|TRBD2|TRBV5-1
CASSLGRLAADTQYF
TGCGCCAGCAGCTTGGGGCGTCTAGCGGCAGATACGCAGTATTTT
>.|TRBJ2-7|TRBD2|TRBV5-1
CASSLTSGSSYEQYF
TGCGCCAGCAGCTTGACTAGCGGGAGCTCCTACGAGCAGTACTTC
>.|TRBJ2-7|.|TRBV7-2
CASSLWDYEQYF
TGTGCCAGCAGCTTATGGGACTACGAGCAGTACTTC
>.|TRBJ1-2|.|TRBV29-1
CSVEVRRGGYGYTF
TGCAGCGTTGAAGTACGGAGGGGAGGCTATGGCTACACCTTC
>.|TRBJ2-1|.|TRBV7-6
CASSLGGQGPNNEQFF
TGTGCCAGCAGCTTAGGTGGGCAGGGGCCAAACAATGAGCAGTTCTTC
>few|TRBJ1-4|.|TRBV6-5
CASSSVAGGNEKLFF
TGTGCCAGCAGTTCGGTGGCAGGTGGTAATGAAAAACTGTTTTTT
>few|TRBJ2-3|.|TRBV13
CASSLGRGATDTQYF
TGTGCCAGCAGTTTGGGGCGTGGGGCCACAGATACGCAGTATTTT
>few|TRBJ2-7|.|TRBV7-9
CASAGPRGYEQYF
TGTGCCAGCGCTGGCCCGAGGGGGTACGAGCAGTACTTC
>.|TRBJ2-7|.|TRBV12-5
CASARDVGNEQYF
TGTGCTAGTGCCAGGGACGTAGGAAACGAGCAGTACTTC
>few|TRBJ2-7|.|TRBV7-2
CASSLRTNYEQYF
TGTGCCAGCAGCCTGCGAACCAACTACGAGCAGTACTTC
>few|TRBJ1-1|.|TRBV9
CASSLSPDRNTEAFF
TGTGCCAGCAGCCTTTCTCCTGACAGAAACACTGAAGCTTTCTTT
>.|TRBJ1-1|.|TRBV6-5
CASSYEGTAEAFF
TGTGCCAGCAGTTATGAAGGGACTGCTGAAGCTTTCTTT